What follows is one T cell receptor (beta chain) and its context. The entry originates in a study of blood T cell repertoires in COVID-19. As for the study in general: Researchers got acute and convalescent COVID-19 samples from the United States, Italy and Spain. The cDNA or gDNA used as material had been derived from T cells, B-cell-depleted T cells, or PBMCs.

In the authors' workflow: Estimated nucleated cell counts came from reference gene primer amplification. Only in-frame clones appear in the TCRdb table, and some are missing; sequencing was by immunoSEQ multiplex PCR. V, J and clone size were drawn from that table, and D and trimming were deduced from the DNA. The table shows around 320,000 clones, with approximately 86% occurring only once. Per germline, CDR1 MNHEY and CDR2 SVGAGI. There are 13 residues in the CDR3. Trimming removed 6 bases from V and 4 bases from J, with 12 bases in between. The sequenced sample was peripheral blood. This TCR came from a man between 18 and 35 years old with active or convalescent COVID-19. The chain couples TRBV6-5 to TRBJ2-5, with D hard to call. The CDR3 protein is CASSYVWRETQYF. The CDR3 DNA reads as TGTGCCAGCAGCTACGTGTGGAGAGAGACCCAGTACTTC.